This T cell receptor (beta chain) was recorded in a study of cytomegalovirus exposure and HLA in healthy donors. The PCR contained 60 Vbeta and 13 Jbeta primers. How the authors handled the data: A later analysis tallied some 80 million unique TCR beta chains, approximately 11 million of them shared. Using immunoSEQ multiplex PCR, the repertoire was profiled, and TCRdb retains in-frame clones only, with some absent. V and J calls and clone size are copied from that table; D and trimming were computed from the DNA. The sample records 150,000 to 200,000 clones, 84% being singletons. Trimming took 11 bases from V and 6 from J, leaving 11 bases between them. The CDR3 covers 11 residues. Germline CDR1 MNHEY, CDR2 SVGAGI.

The sample comprised PBMCs. The source is a man younger than 30 in good health and CMV-seronegative. The chain links TRBV6-5 to TRBJ2-1; perhaps TRBD2 as D (5 bases). Here the CDR3 DNA reads TGTGCCGTGACGCGGGCCAATGAGCAGTTCTTC. It yields the protein CAVTRANEQFF.